This TCR beta chain was sequenced for a study of blood T cell repertoires in COVID-19. The CDR3 covers 16 residues. Per the germline V gene, CDR1 is MNHEY and CDR2 is SVGEGT. V was trimmed by 5 bases and J by 1 base, leaving 16 bases between them. Here immunoSEQ multiplex PCR was the method, and the copy in TCRdb shows in-frame clones only, minus some. Of around 250,000 clones detected, under 90% appear once; the ten largest clones hold 0.85% to 1%. This clone was counted a single time. The chain combines TRBV6-2 or TRBV6-3 with TRBJ2-3; D is uncertain. The sample consisted of peripheral blood. The receptor's source is a woman between 40 and 55 years old who had recovered from COVID-19. The CDR3 region has the DNA TGTGCCAGCAGTCGCCCGGCGACACCGGGCACAGATACGCAGTATTTT. Protein sequence: CASSRPATPGTDTQYF.